The 24 T cell receptor beta chains in this list originate from one sample, sequenced in a study of T cells in tumors after PD-1 blockade. Sequenced by immunoSEQ multiplex PCR; TCRdb stores in-frame clones only, minus some. The table lists about 59,000 clones, about 80% of them singletons. The material was PBMCs, obtained before anti-PD-1 treatment. The source of these receptors is a human donor with basal cell carcinoma.

This clone was observed a handful of times. The chain has TRBV2 and TRBJ2-5; D perhaps matches TRBD2 (5 bases). This CDR3 has 15 residues. V lost 5 bases and J 4 bases, leaving 17 bases between the germline ends. Germline V gene data show CDR1 as SNHLY and CDR2 as FYNNEI. CDR3 in DNA: TGTGCCAGCAGTCCGGGAACCCTCGGCCGAGAGACCCAGTACTTC. Amino acid sequence: CASSPGTLGRETQYF.

This chain connects TRBV10-3 to TRBJ2-1; 12 bases align to TRBD2. The V segment lost 6 bases and the J segment 5 bases; nucleotides outside the gene matches: 2. CDR1 and CDR2 from the germline V gene are ENHRY and SYGVKD. This CDR3 has 14 residues. CDR3 loop: CAIRLAGGDNEQFF. The CDR3 DNA reads TGTGCCATCAGACTAGCGGGGGGTGACAATGAGCAGTTCTTC.

The CDR3: CASRARAGGNSPLHF. Here the CDR3 DNA reads TGTGCCAGTAGAGCCCGGGCAGGAGGTAATTCACCCCTCCACTTT. The rearrangement uses TRBV19 and TRBJ1-6; no clear D gene. Between the trimmed V and J ends, which lost 6 bases and 6 bases, there was a span of 15 bases. CDR3 length equals 15 residues. Germline lookup yields CDR1 LNHDA and CDR2 SQIVND (reference sequence). Filled out from reference TRBV19 and TRBJ1-6, the complete variable domain reads DGGITQSPKYLFRKEGQNVTLSCEQNLNHDAMYWYRQDPGQGLRLIYYSQIVNDFQKGDIAEGYSVSREKKESFPLTVTSAQKNPTAFYLCASRARAGGNSPLHFGNGTRLTVT.

The V call is TRBV27, the J call TRBJ1-1; 8 bases align to TRBD1. V shed 5 bases and J 1 base; nucleotides not matched to a gene: 3. Germline values: CDR1 MNHEY, CDR2 SMNVEV (reference sequence). The CDR3 sequence is 14 residues long. The CDR3 here is CASSVTGANTEAFF. CDR3 bases: TGTGCCAGCAGTGTGACAGGGGCGAACACTGAAGCTTTCTTT.

The gene calls are TRBV5-1 and TRBJ1-1; D is perhaps TRBD1 (6 bases). The V gene's germline CDR1 is SGHRS and CDR2 YFSETQ. There are 14 residues in the CDR3. V lost 5 bases and J 5 bases, leaving 16 bases between the germline ends. CDR3 protein: CASSPAGAWTEAFF. The CDR3 DNA is TGCGCCAGCAGTCCAGCAGGGGCCTGGACTGAAGCTTTCTTT. Full variable domain (rest looked up from reference TRBV5-1 and TRBJ1-1): KAGVTQTPRYLIKTRGQQVTLSCSPISGHRSVSWYQQTPGQGLQFLFEYFSETQRNKGNFPGRFSGRQFSNSRSEMNVSTLELGDSALYLCASSPAGAWTEAFFGQGTRLTVV.

The chain carries TRBV6-2 or TRBV6-3 and TRBJ1-1, with 8 bases identical to TRBD1. The CDR3 contains 15 residues. Germline V CDR1 and CDR2: MNHEY, SVGEGT. V lost 2 bases, J lost 6 bases, and 8 bases stayed unmatched. CDR3 loop: CASSYQDRVSPEAFF. Here the CDR3 DNA reads TGTGCCAGCAGTTACCAGGACAGGGTAAGCCCTGAAGCTTTCTTT.

The chain is built from TRBV5-8 and TRBJ2-3; the D gene could be TRBD1 or TRBD2 (5 bases each). With 5 bases removed from V and 0 bases from J, the gap between germline ends came to 10 bases. This CDR3 spans 14 amino acids. From germline, CDR1 is SGHTS and CDR2 YDEGEE. The CDR3 is CASSRGDSTDTQYF. CDR3 in DNA: TGTGCCAGCAGTCGAGGGGACAGCACAGATACGCAGTATTTT. The variable domain in full, with the rest retrieved from reference TRBV5-8 and TRBJ2-3, is EAGVTQSPTHLIKTRGQQATLRCSPISGHTSVYWYQQALGLGLQFLLWYDEGEERNRGNFPPRFSGRQFPNYSSELNVNALELEDSALYLCASSRGDSTDTQYFGPGTRLTVL.

The genes are TRBV7-9 and TRBJ1-4; 8 positions match TRBD1. CDR1 is SEHNR, CDR2 FQNEAQ, per germline (reference sequence). Trimming removed 2 bases from V and 3 bases from J; junction bases left unmatched: 8. The CDR3 consists of 17 residues. The CDR3 coding sequence is TGTGCCAGCAGCTTATCCCGGGACAGGAGATCTAATGAAAAACTGTTTTTT. Translating gives CASSLSRDRRSNEKLFF. The full variable domain, with the rest looked up from reference TRBV7-9 and TRBJ1-4, is DTGVSQNPRHKITKRGQNVTFRCDPISEHNRLYWYRQTLGQGPEFLTYFQNEAQLEKSRLLSDRFSAERPKGSFSTLEIQRTEQGDSAMYLCASSLSRDRRSNEKLFFGSGTQLSVL.

The chain combines TRBV7-9 with TRBJ1-1; 8 nucleotides align to TRBD1. This CDR3 has 16 residues. With 6 bases clipped from V and 1 base from J, the junction kept 10 bases outside the gene matches. Germline loops: CDR1 SEHNR, CDR2 FQNEAQ (reference sequence). CDR3 in DNA: TGTGCCAGCAGTCCCGAGGCAGGGGGCCCGAACACTGAAGCTTTCTTT. Amino acids: CASSPEAGGPNTEAFF.

This sequence joins TRBV7-9 and TRBJ1-1; D gene unclear. This CDR3 contains 15 residues. CDR1 is SEHNR and CDR2 is FQNEAQ in the germline V gene (reference sequence). V lost 5 bases, J lost 4 bases, and 17 bases lay in between. CDR3 residues: CASSPVGVPLTEAFF. CDR3 DNA: TGTGCCAGCAGCCCAGTGGGCGTCCCCCTCACTGAAGCTTTCTTT.

The chain combines TRBV12-5 with TRBJ2-1, with TRBD2 matching 8 bases. This CDR3 spans 16 amino acids. With V trimmed by 2 bases and J by 7 bases, 10 bases remained unmatched. Per the germline V gene, CDR1 is LGHNT and CDR2 is FRNRAP. The CDR3 loop reads CASGLWIAGPANEQFF. As DNA, the CDR3 is TGTGCTAGTGGTTTGTGGATAGCGGGGCCTGCGAATGAGCAGTTCTTC.

The V call is TRBV2, the J call TRBJ1-2; possible D gene TRBD1, 5 bases. This CDR3 is 14 amino acids long. The germline V gene encodes CDR1 SNHLY and CDR2 FYNNEI. V was trimmed by 3 bases and J by 4 bases, leaving 12 bases between them. The CDR3 reads CASSDPGLRYGYTF. The CDR3 DNA follows: TGTGCCAGCAGTGACCCAGGGCTCCGCTATGGCTACACCTTC.

The chain recombines TRBV7-3 with TRBJ2-1; 12 positions agree with TRBD2. There are 18 residues in the CDR3. Germline trimming cut 5 bases from V and 2 bases from J; bases unmatched to any gene: 10. CDR1 is SGHTA and CDR2 is FQGTGA in the germline V gene. The CDR3 DNA follows: TGTGCCAGCAGCAAAAAGACTAGCGGGGGCCTAACCTACAATGAGCAGTTCTTC. This sequence encodes CASSKKTSGGLTYNEQFF.

This rearrangement joins TRBV10-1 to TRBJ1-1; a possible D gene is TRBD1 (5 bases). Germline V lookup: CDR1 WNHNN, CDR2 SYGVQD (reference sequence). This CDR3 comprises 14 residues. V shed 5 bases and J shed 8 bases, with 18 bases lying between them. As DNA, the CDR3 is TGCGCCAGCAGTCCCGACAGAATGGGGAAGGAAGCTTTCTTT. Translating it yields CASSPDRMGKEAFF.

The sample holds a few counts of this clone. This sequence joins TRBV12-5 and TRBJ1-1; TRBD1 matches 7 bases. CDR3 size: 12 residues. The ends lost 5 bases at V and 3 bases at J; junction bases unmatched: 0. Germline-derived CDR1 and CDR2 are LGHNT and FRNRAP. CDR3 sequence reads: CASGGTDTEAFF. The CDR3 nucleotides are TGTGCTAGTGGTGGGACAGACACTGAAGCTTTCTTT.

The chain joins TRBV6-2 or TRBV6-3 to TRBJ2-5, with 7 positions matching TRBD2. The germline gives CDR1 MNHEY, CDR2 SVGEGT. This CDR3 spans 17 amino acids. The V segment lost 2 bases and the J segment 0 bases; nucleotides outside the gene matches: 9. Here the CDR3 DNA reads TGTGCCAGCAGTTACGGGCTAGCGGACCTGTACCAAGAGACCCAGTACTTC. Translating gives CASSYGLADLYQETQYF.

V and J are TRBV5-1 and TRBJ2-7; D not resolved. Germline V gives CDR1 SGHRS, CDR2 YFSETQ. There are 11 residues in the CDR3. The V and J ends lost 0 bases and 5 bases respectively, with 3 bases between them. CDR3 coding DNA: TGCGCCAGCAGCTTGGCCCACGAGCAGTACTTC. Its protein product is CASSLAHEQYF.

This clone was detected once. The chain employs TRBV5-1 and TRBJ2-3; possibly TRBD2 for D (6 bases). The CDR3 is made up of 17 amino acids. V lost 0 bases and J 0 bases, leaving 14 bases between the germline ends. Per the germline V gene, CDR1 is SGHRS and CDR2 is YFSETQ. CDR3 sequence (DNA): TGCGCCAGCAGCTTGGCCCCAGCGGGCTCTAGCACAGATACGCAGTATTTT. Protein: CASSLAPAGSSTDTQYF.

This chain uses TRBV3-1 (or the pseudogene TRBV3-2) with TRBJ1-4; D is possibly TRBD1 (6 bases). V was pared by 1 base and J by 5 bases, with 11 bases between. Germline loops: CDR1 LGHDT, CDR2 YNNKEL (reference sequence). This CDR3 is built from 15 residues. CDR3 nucleotide sequence: TGTGCCAGCAGCCAAGGATTTACAGGGAATGAAAAACTGTTTTTT. As protein: CASSQGFTGNEKLFF.

The V call is TRBV6-5, the J call TRBJ1-6, with D possibly being TRBD1 (6 bases). V was clipped by 0 bases and J by 10 bases, with 13 bases between them. Per germline, CDR1 MNHEY and CDR2 SVGAGI. This CDR3 contains 15 residues. The DNA of the CDR3 is TGTGCCAGCAGTTACTCTGGGGGCGCGGGATCACCCCTCCACTTT. This sequence encodes CASSYSGGAGSPLHF.

The rearrangement joins TRBV19 to TRBJ1-3; 9 bases fit TRBD1. The V gene's germline CDR1 is LNHDA and CDR2 SQIVND (reference sequence). The CDR3 totals 15 residues. V lost 6 bases, J lost 0 bases, and 3 bases stayed unmatched. The CDR3 region is CASRTDRGSGNTIYF. CDR3 sequence (DNA): TGTGCCAGTAGAACGGACAGGGGCTCTGGAAACACCATATATTTT.

The sample holds one count of this clone. This chain links TRBV15 with TRBJ2-5, with D perhaps TRBD2 (5 bases). The CDR3 has 14 residues. Trimming took off 5 bases at V and 5 bases at J, with 15 bases between the two ends. Germline V gene sequence: CDR1 LNHNV, CDR2 YYDKDF (reference sequence). The CDR3 reads CATSDRKGGETQYF. The CDR3 DNA follows: TGTGCCACCAGCGACCGCAAGGGCGGGGAGACCCAGTACTTC.

The V and J genes are TRBV6-1 and TRBJ1-4, with D possibly TRBD1 on 6 matching bases. Germline CDR1 MNHNS, CDR2 SASEGT. The CDR3 covers 15 residues. Trimming pared 2 bases from V and 0 bases from J, leaving 7 bases between. The CDR3 nucleotides are TGTGCCAGCAGTGAAAGGGGGGCAACTAATGAAAAACTGTTTTTT. Its translation: CASSERGATNEKLFF.

This clone was observed a handful of times. The chain links TRBV19 to TRBJ2-1, with TRBD2 matching over 12 bases. The CDR3 covers 21 residues. CDR1 and CDR2 (germline): LNHDA, SQIVND (reference sequence). Trimming removed 4 bases from V and 1 base from J; junction bases left unmatched: 17. The CDR3 protein is CASSTPTFLAGGPRSYNEQFF. The CDR3 DNA follows: TGTGCCAGTAGTACGCCAACCTTTCTAGCGGGGGGGCCGAGGTCCTACAATGAGCAGTTCTTC.